Detailed here is one T cell receptor beta chain. At one end, the junction sequence differs from germline, possibly due to a read error. This record belongs to a study of control samples from healthy donors and cancer patients. Produced via immunoSEQ multiplex PCR; TCRdb's table is partial and in-frame only. The repertoire has 140,000 or so clones, about 90% of them found once; the top ten carry 3% to 3.5%. CDR1 and CDR2 from the germline V gene are MNHNS and SASEGT. This CDR3 has 13 residues. The sequence was obtained from a man aged 30 to 39 in good health. V gene TRBV6-1 combines with J gene TRBJ1-2, with 7 bases that match TRBD1. The sample comprised blood. CDR3 region: CASSEVFGDSTLF. In DNA form, the CDR3 reads TGTGCCAGCAGTGAAGTGTTCGGGGACAGCACCCTCTTC.